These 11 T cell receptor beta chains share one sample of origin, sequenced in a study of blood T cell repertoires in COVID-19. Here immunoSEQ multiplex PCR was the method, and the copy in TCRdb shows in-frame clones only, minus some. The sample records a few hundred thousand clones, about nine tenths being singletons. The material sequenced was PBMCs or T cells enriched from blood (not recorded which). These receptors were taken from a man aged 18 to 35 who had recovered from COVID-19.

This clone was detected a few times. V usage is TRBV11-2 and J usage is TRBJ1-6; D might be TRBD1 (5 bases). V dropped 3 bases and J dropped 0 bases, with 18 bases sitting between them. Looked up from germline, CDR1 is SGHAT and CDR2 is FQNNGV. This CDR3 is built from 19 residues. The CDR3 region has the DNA TGTGCCAGCAGCTTTCCACAAGGGGTCCCGAGCTCCTATAATTCACCCCTCCACTTT. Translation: CASSFPQGVPSSYNSPLHF.

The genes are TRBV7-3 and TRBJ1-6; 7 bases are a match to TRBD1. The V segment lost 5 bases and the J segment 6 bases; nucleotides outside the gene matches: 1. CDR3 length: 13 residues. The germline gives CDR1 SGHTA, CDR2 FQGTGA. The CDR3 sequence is CASSDRVNSPLHF. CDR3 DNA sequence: TGTGCCAGCAGCGACAGGGTTAATTCACCCCTCCACTTT.

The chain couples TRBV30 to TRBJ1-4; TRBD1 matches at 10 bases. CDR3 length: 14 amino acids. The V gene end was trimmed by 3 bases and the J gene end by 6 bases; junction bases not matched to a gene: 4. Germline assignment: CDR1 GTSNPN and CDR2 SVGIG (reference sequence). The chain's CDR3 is CAWRPGQGYEKLFF. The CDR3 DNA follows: TGTGCCTGGAGGCCGGGACAGGGGTATGAAAAACTGTTTTTT.

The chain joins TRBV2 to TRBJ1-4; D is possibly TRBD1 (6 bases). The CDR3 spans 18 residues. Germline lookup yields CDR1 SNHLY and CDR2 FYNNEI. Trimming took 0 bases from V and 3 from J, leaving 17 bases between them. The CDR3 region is CASSEAAVGGAPNEKLFF. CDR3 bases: TGTGCCAGCAGTGAAGCGGCGGTGGGGGGGGCACCTAATGAAAAACTGTTTTTT.

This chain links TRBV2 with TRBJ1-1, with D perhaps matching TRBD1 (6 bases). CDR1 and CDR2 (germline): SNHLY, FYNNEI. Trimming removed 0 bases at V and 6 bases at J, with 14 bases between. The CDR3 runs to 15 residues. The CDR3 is CASSEAKHRVAEAFF. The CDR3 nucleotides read TGTGCCAGCAGTGAAGCGAAACACAGGGTCGCTGAAGCTTTCTTT.

The DNA of the CDR3 is TGTGCCAGCAGATATGGGGCCTCTGGAAACACCATATATTTT. This translates into CASRYGASGNTIYF. V gene TRBV2 combines with J gene TRBJ1-3, with D perhaps matching TRBD1 (5 bases). V lost 6 bases and J lost 0, with 9 bases in between. Germline V CDR1 and CDR2: SNHLY, FYNNEI. The CDR3 loop spans 14 amino acids.

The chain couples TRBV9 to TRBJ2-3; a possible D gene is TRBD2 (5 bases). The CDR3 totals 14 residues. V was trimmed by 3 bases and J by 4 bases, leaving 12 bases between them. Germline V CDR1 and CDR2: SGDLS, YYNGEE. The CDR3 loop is CASSESPSPDTQYF. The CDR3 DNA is TGTGCCAGCAGCGAGAGCCCTAGCCCAGATACGCAGTATTTT.

The CDR3 loop is CASRPATGGETGELFF. The CDR3 DNA reads TGTGCCAGCAGACCAGCCACAGGGGGGGAAACCGGGGAGCTGTTTTTT. The chain links TRBV28 to TRBJ2-2, with D maybe TRBD1 (8 bases). Germline V gives CDR1 MDHEN, CDR2 SYDVKM. The CDR3 covers 16 residues. V lost 6 bases, J lost 5 bases, and 19 bases lay in between.

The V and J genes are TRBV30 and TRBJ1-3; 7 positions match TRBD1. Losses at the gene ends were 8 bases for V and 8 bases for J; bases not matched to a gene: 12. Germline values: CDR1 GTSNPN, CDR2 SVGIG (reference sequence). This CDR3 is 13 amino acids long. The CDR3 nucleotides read TGTGCCCGGGGACAGCGGAGGAGATACACCATATATTTT. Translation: CARGQRRRYTIYF.

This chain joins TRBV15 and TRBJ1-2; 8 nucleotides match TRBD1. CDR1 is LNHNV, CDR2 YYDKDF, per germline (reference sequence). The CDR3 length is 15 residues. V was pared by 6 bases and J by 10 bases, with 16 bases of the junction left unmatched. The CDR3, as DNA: TGTGCCACCAGACCCATGGTGCAGGGGGCGCTTACCTACACCTTC. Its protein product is CATRPMVQGALTYTF.

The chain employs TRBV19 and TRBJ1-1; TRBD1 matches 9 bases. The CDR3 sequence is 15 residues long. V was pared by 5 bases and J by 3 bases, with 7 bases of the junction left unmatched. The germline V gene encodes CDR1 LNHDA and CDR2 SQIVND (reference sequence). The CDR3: CASSDRTGEDTEAFF. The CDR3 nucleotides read TGTGCCAGTAGTGATCGGACAGGGGAGGACACTGAAGCTTTCTTT.